This T cell receptor beta chain is from a study of T cells in severe cutaneous drug reactions. CDR1 SGHVS and CDR2 FNYEAQ come from the germline V gene. The length of the CDR3 is 15 residues. Bulk and single-cell libraries used iRepertoire multiplex PCR with TCR subtype-specific primers. TCRdb reanalyzed the multiplex PCR reads, giving one entry per CDR3 protein sequence and no DNA. This table lists tens of thousands of distinct CDR3 sequences. Considering frequency, this clonotype is medium-sized. Sequenced patients had Stevens-Johnson syndrome or toxic epidermal necrolysis caused by carbamazepine. Sequencing input: PBMCs. This clonotype was obtained from a human donor with toxic epidermal necrolysis, a severe cutaneous drug reaction. The chain has TRBV7-6 and TRBJ2-7; TCRdb returns TRBD2, unconfirmable since there is no DNA. This CDR3 reads CASSFHSSGDYEQYF.